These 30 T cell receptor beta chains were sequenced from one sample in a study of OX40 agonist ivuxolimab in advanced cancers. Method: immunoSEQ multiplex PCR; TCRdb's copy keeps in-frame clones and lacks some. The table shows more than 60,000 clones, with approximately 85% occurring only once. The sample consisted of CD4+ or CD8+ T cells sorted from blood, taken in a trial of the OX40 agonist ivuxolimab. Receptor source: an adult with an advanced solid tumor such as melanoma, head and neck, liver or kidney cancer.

The CDR3 region is CASSYHSLRTQYF. CDR3 bases: TGTGCCAGCAGCTACCACTCATTACGTACGCAGTATTTT. The chain employs TRBV5-4 and TRBJ2-3; unclear D gene. The CDR3 contains 13 residues. CDR1 and CDR2 from the germline V gene are SGHNT and YYREEE (reference sequence). V was shortened by 3 bases and J by 8 bases, with 13 bases between the two germline ends. The variable domain in full, with the rest retrieved from reference TRBV5-4 and TRBJ2-3, is ETGVTQSPTHLIKTRGQQVTLRCSSQSGHNTVSWYQQALGQGPQFIFQYYREEENGRGNFPPRFSGLQFPNYSSELNVNALELDDSALYLCASSYHSLRTQYFGPGTRLTVL.

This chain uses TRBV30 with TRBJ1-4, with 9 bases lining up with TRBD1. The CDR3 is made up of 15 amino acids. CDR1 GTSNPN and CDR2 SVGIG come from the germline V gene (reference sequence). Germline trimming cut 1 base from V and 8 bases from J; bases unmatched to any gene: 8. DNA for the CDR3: TGTGCCTGGAGTGGGAGGACAGGGGATCGGGAAAAACTGTTTTTT. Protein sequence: CAWSGRTGDREKLFF.

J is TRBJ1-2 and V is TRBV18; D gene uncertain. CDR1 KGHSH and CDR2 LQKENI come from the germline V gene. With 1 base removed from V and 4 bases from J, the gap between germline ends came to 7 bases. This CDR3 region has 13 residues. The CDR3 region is CASSPRQFYGYTF. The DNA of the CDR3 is TGTGCCAGCTCACCACGGCAGTTCTATGGCTACACCTTC.

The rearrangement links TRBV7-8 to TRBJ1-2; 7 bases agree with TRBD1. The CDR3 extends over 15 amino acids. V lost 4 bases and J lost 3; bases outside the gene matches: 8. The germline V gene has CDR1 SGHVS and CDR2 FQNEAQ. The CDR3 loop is CASSSRQGGDYGYTF. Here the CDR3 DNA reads TGTGCCAGCAGCTCCCGACAGGGAGGCGACTATGGCTACACCTTC.

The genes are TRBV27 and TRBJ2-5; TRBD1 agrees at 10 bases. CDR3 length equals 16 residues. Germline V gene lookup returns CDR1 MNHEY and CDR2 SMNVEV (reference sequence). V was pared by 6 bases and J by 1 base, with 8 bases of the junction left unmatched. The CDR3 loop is CASRGGQGIFQETQYF. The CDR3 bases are TGTGCCAGCAGGGGGGGACAGGGGATCTTCCAAGAGACCCAGTACTTC.

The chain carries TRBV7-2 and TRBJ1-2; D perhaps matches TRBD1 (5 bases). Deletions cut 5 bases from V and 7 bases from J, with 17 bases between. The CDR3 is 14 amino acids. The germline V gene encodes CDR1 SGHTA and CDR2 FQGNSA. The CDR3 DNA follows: TGTGCCAGCAGCCCACTGCGGGGGGTTGCTGGCTACACCTTC. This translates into CASSPLRGVAGYTF.

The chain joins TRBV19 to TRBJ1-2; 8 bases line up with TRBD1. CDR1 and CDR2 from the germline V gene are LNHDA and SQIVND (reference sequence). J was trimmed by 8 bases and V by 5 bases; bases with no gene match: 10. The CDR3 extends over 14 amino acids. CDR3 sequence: CASSSSDRVGGYTF. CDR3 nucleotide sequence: TGTGCCAGTAGTTCTTCGGACAGGGTAGGGGGCTACACCTTC.

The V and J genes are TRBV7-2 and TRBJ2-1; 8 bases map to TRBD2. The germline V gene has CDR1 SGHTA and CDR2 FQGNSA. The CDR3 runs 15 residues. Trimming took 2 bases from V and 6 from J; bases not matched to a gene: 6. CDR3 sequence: CASSLRSSGLNEQFF. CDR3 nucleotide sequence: TGTGCCAGCAGCTTACGGTCTAGCGGGCTCAATGAGCAGTTCTTC.

This CDR3 is CSSRTGDTQYF. Here the CDR3 DNA reads TGCAGCTCCCGCACCGGGGATACGCAGTATTTT. The rearrangement links TRBV29-1 to TRBJ2-3; D remains ambiguous. The CDR3 covers 11 residues. Germline assignment: CDR1 SQVTM and CDR2 ANQGSEA. Trimming cost V 8 bases and J 6 bases, with 12 bases left between them.

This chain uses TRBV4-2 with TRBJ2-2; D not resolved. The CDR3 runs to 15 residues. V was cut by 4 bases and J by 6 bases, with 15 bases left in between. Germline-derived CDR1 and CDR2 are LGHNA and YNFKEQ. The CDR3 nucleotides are TGTGCCAGCAGCCGGGAAAGGGTTAGGGCCGGGGAGCTGTTTTTT. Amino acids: CASSRERVRAGELFF.

For the CDR3, the DNA is TGTGCCAGCAGTGGGGGGGACAGATACTATGGCTACACCTTC. Protein: CASSGGDRYYGYTF. The chain carries TRBV6-1 and TRBJ1-2; 7 nucleotides align to TRBD1. The CDR3 consists of 14 residues. V lost 4 bases, J lost 3 bases, and 5 bases stayed unmatched. Per the germline V gene, CDR1 is MNHNS and CDR2 is SASEGT.

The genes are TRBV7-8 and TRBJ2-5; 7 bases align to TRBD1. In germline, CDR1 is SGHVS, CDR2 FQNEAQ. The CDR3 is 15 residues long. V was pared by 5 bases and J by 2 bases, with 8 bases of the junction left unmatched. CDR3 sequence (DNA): TGTGCCAGCAGCCAGGGGGTGCTCAGACAAGAGACCCAGTACTTC. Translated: CASSQGVLRQETQYF.

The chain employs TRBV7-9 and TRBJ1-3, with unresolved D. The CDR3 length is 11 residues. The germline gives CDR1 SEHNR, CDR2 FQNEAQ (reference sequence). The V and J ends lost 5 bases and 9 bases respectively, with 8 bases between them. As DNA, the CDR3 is TGTGCCAGCAGCCCGGGGAGCACCATATATTTT. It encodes CASSPGSTIYF.

DNA of the CDR3: TGTGCCAGCAGCTTGGGCAACAGGGGGGAGACCTTC. Encoded protein: CASSLGNRGETF. V gene TRBV7-9 combines with J gene TRBJ1-2, with 8 positions matching TRBD1. The J segment lost 14 bases and the V segment lost 3 bases, leaving 8 bases of the junction unmatched. The germline V gene encodes CDR1 SEHNR and CDR2 FQNEAQ (reference sequence). This CDR3 has 12 amino acids.

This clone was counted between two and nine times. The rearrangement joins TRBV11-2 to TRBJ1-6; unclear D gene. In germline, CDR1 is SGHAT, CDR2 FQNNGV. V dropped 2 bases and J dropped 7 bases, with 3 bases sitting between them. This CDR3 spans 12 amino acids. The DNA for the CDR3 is TGTGCCAGCAGCTTACCCAATTCACCCCTCCACTTT. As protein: CASSLPNSPLHF.

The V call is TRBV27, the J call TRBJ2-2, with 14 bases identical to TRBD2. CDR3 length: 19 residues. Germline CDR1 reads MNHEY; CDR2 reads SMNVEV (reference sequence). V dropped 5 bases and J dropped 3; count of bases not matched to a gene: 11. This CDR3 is CASSLGTSGGLRDTGELFF. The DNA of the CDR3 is TGTGCCAGCAGTCTAGGGACTAGCGGGGGCCTTCGAGACACCGGGGAGCTGTTTTTT.

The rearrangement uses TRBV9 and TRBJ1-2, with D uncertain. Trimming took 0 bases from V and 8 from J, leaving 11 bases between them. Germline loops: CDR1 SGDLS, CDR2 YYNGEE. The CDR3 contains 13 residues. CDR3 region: CASSVEARRGYTF. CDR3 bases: TGTGCCAGCAGCGTAGAGGCTAGGAGGGGCTACACCTTC.

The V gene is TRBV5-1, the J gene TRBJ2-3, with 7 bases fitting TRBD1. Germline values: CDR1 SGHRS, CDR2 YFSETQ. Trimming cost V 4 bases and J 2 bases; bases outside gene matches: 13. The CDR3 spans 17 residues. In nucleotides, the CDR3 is TGCGCCAGCAGCCAACCTCGACAGGGAAAGCTCACAGATACGCAGTATTTT. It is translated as CASSQPRQGKLTDTQYF.

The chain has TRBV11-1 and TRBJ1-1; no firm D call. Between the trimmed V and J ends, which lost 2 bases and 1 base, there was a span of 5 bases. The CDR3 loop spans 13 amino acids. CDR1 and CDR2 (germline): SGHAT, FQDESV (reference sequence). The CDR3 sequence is CASSLHSNTEAFF. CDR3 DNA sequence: TGTGCCAGCAGCTTACACTCGAACACTGAAGCTTTCTTT.

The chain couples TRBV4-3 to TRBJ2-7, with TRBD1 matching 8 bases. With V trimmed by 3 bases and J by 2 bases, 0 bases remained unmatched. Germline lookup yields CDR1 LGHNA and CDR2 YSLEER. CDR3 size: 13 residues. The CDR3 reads CASSQGQAYEQYF. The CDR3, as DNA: TGCGCCAGCAGCCAGGGACAGGCCTACGAGCAGTACTTC.

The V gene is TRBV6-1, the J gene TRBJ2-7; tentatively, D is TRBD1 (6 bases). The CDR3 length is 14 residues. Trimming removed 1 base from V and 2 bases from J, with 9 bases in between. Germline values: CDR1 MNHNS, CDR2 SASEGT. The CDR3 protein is CASSEGGPPYEQYF. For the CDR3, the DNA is TGTGCCAGCAGTGAAGGGGGGCCCCCCTACGAGCAGTACTTC.

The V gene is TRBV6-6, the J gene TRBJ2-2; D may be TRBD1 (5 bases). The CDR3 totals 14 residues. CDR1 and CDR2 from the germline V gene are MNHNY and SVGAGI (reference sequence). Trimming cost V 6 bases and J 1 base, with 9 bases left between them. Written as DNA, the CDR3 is TGTGCCAGCAGATGGGGCGGGAACACCGGGGAGCTGTTTTTT. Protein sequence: CASRWGGNTGELFF.

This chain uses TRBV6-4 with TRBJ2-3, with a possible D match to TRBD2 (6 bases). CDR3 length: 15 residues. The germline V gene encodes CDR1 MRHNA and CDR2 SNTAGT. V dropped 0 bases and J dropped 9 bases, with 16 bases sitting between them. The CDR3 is CASSDSRGAPGTQYF. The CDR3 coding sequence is TGTGCCAGCAGTGACTCGCGGGGTGCCCCAGGCACGCAGTATTTT.

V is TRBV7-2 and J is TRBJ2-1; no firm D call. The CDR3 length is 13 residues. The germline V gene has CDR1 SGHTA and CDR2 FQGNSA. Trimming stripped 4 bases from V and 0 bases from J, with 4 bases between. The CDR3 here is CASSSSSYNEQFF. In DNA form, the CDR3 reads TGTGCCAGCAGCTCTAGCTCCTACAATGAGCAGTTCTTC.

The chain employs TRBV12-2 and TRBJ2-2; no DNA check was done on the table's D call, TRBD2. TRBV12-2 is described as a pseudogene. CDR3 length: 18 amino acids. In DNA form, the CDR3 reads TGTGCAAGTCGCTTACATTGCCGACTAGTAAAGAACACCGGGGAGCTGTTTTTT. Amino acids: CASRLHCRLVKNTGELFF.

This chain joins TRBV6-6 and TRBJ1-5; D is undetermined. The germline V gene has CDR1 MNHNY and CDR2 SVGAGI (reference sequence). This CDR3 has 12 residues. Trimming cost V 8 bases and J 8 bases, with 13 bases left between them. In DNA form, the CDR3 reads TGTGCCAGCTCCCCAGCTGTTGAGCCCCAGCATTTT. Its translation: CASSPAVEPQHF.

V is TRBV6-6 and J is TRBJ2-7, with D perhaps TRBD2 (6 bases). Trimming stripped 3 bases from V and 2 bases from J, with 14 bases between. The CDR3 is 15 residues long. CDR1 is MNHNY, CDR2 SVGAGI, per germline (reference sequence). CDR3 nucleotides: TGTGCCAGCAGTTATGAAGGGACTGCGACCTACGAGCAGTACTTC. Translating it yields CASSYEGTATYEQYF.

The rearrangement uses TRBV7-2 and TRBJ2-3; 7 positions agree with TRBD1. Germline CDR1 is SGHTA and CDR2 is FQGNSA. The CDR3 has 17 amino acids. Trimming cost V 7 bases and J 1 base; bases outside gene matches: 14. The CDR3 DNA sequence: TGTGCCAGCAACAGGGGCCCCATGAGACCAGGCACAGATACGCAGTATTTT. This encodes CASNRGPMRPGTDTQYF.

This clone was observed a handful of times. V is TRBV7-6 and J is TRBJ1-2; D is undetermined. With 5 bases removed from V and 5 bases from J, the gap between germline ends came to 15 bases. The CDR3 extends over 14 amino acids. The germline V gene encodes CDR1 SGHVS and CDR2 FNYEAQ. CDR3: CASSLYVGGYGYTF. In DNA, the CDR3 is TGTGCCAGCAGCCTCTATGTGGGCGGATATGGCTACACCTTC. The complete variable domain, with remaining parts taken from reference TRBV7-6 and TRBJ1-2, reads GAGVSQSPRYKVTKRGQDVALRCDPISGHVSLYWYRQALGQGPEFLTYFNYEAQQDKSGLPNDRFSAERPEGSISTLTIQRTEQRDSAMYRCASSLYVGGYGYTFGSGTRLTVV.

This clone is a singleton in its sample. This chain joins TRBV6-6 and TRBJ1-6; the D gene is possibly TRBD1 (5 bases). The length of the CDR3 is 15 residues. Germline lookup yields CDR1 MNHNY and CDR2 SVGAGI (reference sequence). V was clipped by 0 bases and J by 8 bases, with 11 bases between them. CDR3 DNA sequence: TGTGCCAGCAGTTACTCGGTGGGGGACGATTCACCCCTCCACTTT. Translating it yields CASSYSVGDDSPLHF.